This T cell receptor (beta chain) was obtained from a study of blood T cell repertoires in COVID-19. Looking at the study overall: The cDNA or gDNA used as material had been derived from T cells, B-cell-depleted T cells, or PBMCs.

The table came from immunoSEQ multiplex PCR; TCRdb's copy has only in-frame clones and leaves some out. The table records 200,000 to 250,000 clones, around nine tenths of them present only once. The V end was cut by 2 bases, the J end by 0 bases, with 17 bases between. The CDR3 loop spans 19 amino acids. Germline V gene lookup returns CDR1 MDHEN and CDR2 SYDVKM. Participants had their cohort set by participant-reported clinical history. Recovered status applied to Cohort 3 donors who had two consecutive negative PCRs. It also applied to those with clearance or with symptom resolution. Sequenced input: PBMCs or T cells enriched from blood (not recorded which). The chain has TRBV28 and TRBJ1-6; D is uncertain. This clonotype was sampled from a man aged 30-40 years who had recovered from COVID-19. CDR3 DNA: TGTGCCAGCAGTTTAATTTGGCCCCCCGCGGGCTCCTATAATTCACCCCTCCACTTT. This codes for CASSLIWPPAGSYNSPLHF.